This is a list of T cell receptor beta chains from one sample in a study of blood T cell repertoires in COVID-19. This table comes from immunoSEQ multiplex PCR, and its TCRdb copy is limited to in-frame clones, with some not included. Of some 300,000 clones listed, more than 70% are singletons. The sequenced sample was peripheral blood. The receptors derive from a woman aged 25 to 39 who had recovered from COVID-19. The CDR3 runs from the conserved cysteine through the conserved F or W. A D gene is named only where the DNA matches it firmly. Clone size is not always given. Where it is, it says once, few, many or a class for expanded clones.

clone_size j_call d_call v_call cdr3_nt cdr3_aa
. TRBJ1-2 TRBD1 TRBV11-2 TGTGCCAGCAGCTTATCAGGGGGCTCGTGGAACTATGGCTACACCTTC CASSLSGGSWNYGYTF
. TRBJ1-1 . TRBV7-8 TGTGCCAGCAGCTTTGATTCGGGGAACACTGAAGCTTTCTTT CASSFDSGNTEAFF
. TRBJ1-5 . TRBV12-3/TRBV12-4 TGTGCCAGCAGTCCCCGGTTTATGCCCCAGCATTTT CASSPRFMPQHF
once TRBJ2-7 TRBD1 TRBV7-8 TGTGCCAGCAGCTTAGCGAGGGGACAGGACTACGAGCAGTACTTC CASSLARGQDYEQYF
. TRBJ1-1 TRBD1 TRBV6-5 TGTGCCAGCAGTTACTCGAGGGGGCAAGCTTTCTTT CASSYSRGQAFF
. TRBJ1-2 TRBD1 TRBV9 TGTGCCAGCAGCGTTCCGGACAGGGGGGATTTCTATGGCTACACCTTC CASSVPDRGDFYGYTF
. TRBJ1-2 . TRBV7-8 TGTGCCAGCACCCCGACGGAGGGCAGGGACTATGGCTACACCTTC CASTPTEGRDYGYTF
. TRBJ1-1 TRBD1 TRBV24-1 TGTGCCACCAGTGATGGGACAGGGGACGGGTATGCTGAAGCTTTCTTT CATSDGTGDGYAEAFF
. TRBJ1-1 . TRBV20-1 TGCAGTGCCTTGAACACTGAAGCTTTCTTT CSALNTEAFF
. TRBJ2-2 TRBD1 TRBV4-1 TGCGCCAGCAGCCAAGATTCACAGGGGGGCACCGGGGAGCTGTTTTTT CASSQDSQGGTGELFF
. TRBJ1-4 . TRBV25-1 TGTGCCAGCAGTGAATATTCCCCCGCAACTAATGAAAAACTGTTTTTT CASSEYSPATNEKLFF
. TRBJ2-1 . TRBV9 TGTGCCAGCAGCGTCGAGGGATTACCATACAATGAGCAGTTCTTC CASSVEGLPYNEQFF
. TRBJ1-6 TRBD1 TRBV19 TGTGCCAGTAGCTACGGGACAGGGGGCGCTTCACCCCTCCACTTT CASSYGTGGASPLHF
. TRBJ1-1 . TRBV6-4 TGTGCCAGCAGTGACGCTCTTTGGGGGCCTGAAGCTTTCTTT CASSDALWGPEAFF
. TRBJ1-6 TRBD1 TRBV7-2 TGTGCCAGCAGCTCGGACAGGCCCTTTTATAATTCACCCCTCCACTTT CASSSDRPFYNSPLHF
. TRBJ2-1 . TRBV28 TGTGCCAGCAGTTCAGGGGAGGGGGTCTCGGTAAGTGAGCAGTTCTTC CASSSGEGVSVSEQFF
once TRBJ2-2 TRBD1 TRBV27 TGTGCCAGCAGCCCAACTTGGACAGGGAAGGGCGGGGAGCTGTTTTTT CASSPTWTGKGGELFF
. TRBJ2-7 . TRBV28 TGTGCCATCCGGGACACGGTTCTCTACGAGCAGTACTTC CAIRDTVLYEQYF
. TRBJ2-5 TRBD1 TRBV6-1 TGTGCCAGCAGTGAGAACAGGGGGGTTGCAGAGACCCAGTACTTC CASSENRGVAETQYF
. TRBJ2-5 . TRBV6-6 TGTGCCAGCACCGACTACCAAGAGACCCAGTACTTC CASTDYQETQYF
once TRBJ2-3 TRBD2 TRBV5-4 TGTGCCAGCAGCCGACCGACTAGCGGGGGGGCTAGTGGGACAGATACGCAGTATTTT CASSRPTSGGASGTDTQYF
. TRBJ2-7 . TRBV6-2/TRBV6-3 TGTGCCAGCAGTTATTGGCCAGGGCGTGCCTACGAGCAGTACTTC CASSYWPGRAYEQYF
. TRBJ2-7 . TRBV6-5 TGTGCCAGCAGTTACGGTGGAGGTCCCTCCTACGAGCAGTACTTC CASSYGGGPSYEQYF
. TRBJ2-3 . TRBV28 TGTGCCAGCAGTCTCGCCCTGGGCCCTAGCACAGATACGCAGTATTTT CASSLALGPSTDTQYF
once TRBJ1-1 . TRBV29-1 TGCAGCGTTGAAGAGGCGAACACTGAAGCTTTCTTT CSVEEANTEAFF
few TRBJ1-1 TRBD1 TRBV5-1 TGCGCCAGCAGACCCGGACAGGGGGCGGTCACTGAAGCTTTCTTT CASRPGQGAVTEAFF
once TRBJ1-1 TRBD1 TRBV30 TGTGCCTGGAGTGCTCGGGACAGGGCGCCTGGGGCTTTCTTT CAWSARDRAPGAFF
. TRBJ1-4 . TRBV19 TGTGCCAGTAGTATTTCGGGGTTTGAAAAACTGTTTTTT CASSISGFEKLFF
. TRBJ2-7 . TRBV14 TGTGCCAGCAGCCAGACGAGGGACTACGAGCAGTACTTC CASSQTRDYEQYF
. TRBJ1-1 . TRBV7-3 TGTGCCAGCAGCACGGACTTAAGAACTGAAGCTTTCTTT CASSTDLRTEAFF
. TRBJ1-4 . TRBV27 TGTGCCAGCAGTCCCGGGACAACTAATGAAAAACTGTTTTTT CASSPGTTNEKLFF
once TRBJ1-2 . TRBV4-1 TGCGCCAGCAGCCAAGATGGGAGGGCGATCTATGGCTACACCTTC CASSQDGRAIYGYTF